Listed below are T cell receptor beta chains from one sample, sequenced in a study of blood T cell repertoires in COVID-19. Here immunoSEQ multiplex PCR was the method, and the copy in TCRdb shows in-frame clones only, minus some. The sample has a few hundred thousand clones, around 90% seen once. The source material was peripheral blood. Receptors originate from a man younger than 30 who had recovered from COVID-19. Both conserved end residues are part of each CDR3. D genes are given only for firm matches. Where a row states a size, it is once, few, many or the class of an expanded clone; other rows omit it.

cdr3_nt	cdr3_aa	j_call	clone_size	d_call	v_call
TGTGCCAGCGCGGGGACCACGGGGTTGGGAGATACGCAGTATTTT	CASAGTTGLGDTQYF	TRBJ2-3	-	-	TRBV27
TGTGCCAGCCACCTTCTACGGGGGGCGATTCACACCGGGGAGCTGTTTTTT	CASHLLRGAIHTGELFF	TRBJ2-2	-	-	TRBV7-9
TGTGCCAGCTCACCGGTCACGGGACAGGGGGAGTCTGGCTACACCTTC	CASSPVTGQGESGYTF	TRBJ1-2	few	TRBD1	TRBV18
TGCGCCAGCAGTCGTTTAGCGGGAGGATCCGAGCAGTACTTC	CASSRLAGGSEQYF	TRBJ2-7	-	TRBD2	TRBV5-1
TGTGCCAGCAGCGTAGAAACAGGGAACATTCAGTACTTC	CASSVETGNIQYF	TRBJ2-4	-	-	TRBV9
TGCGCCACCTCTACAGATACGCAGTATTTT	CATSTDTQYF	TRBJ2-3	-	-	TRBV10-1
TGTGCCAGCAGCCGGGACACTAGCAATCAGCCCCAGCATTTT	CASSRDTSNQPQHF	TRBJ1-5	-	-	TRBV7-2
TGCGCCAGCAGCTTGCAAAAGGGGGTTGGCATTCAGTACTTC	CASSLQKGVGIQYF	TRBJ2-4	once	-	TRBV5-1
TGTGCCAGCAGCCCCCCCCTCCTGGGACTAGGGCTTAATGAGCAGTTCTTC	CASSPPLLGLGLNEQFF	TRBJ2-1	-	TRBD2	TRBV3-1/TRBV3-2
TGTGCCAGCAGCTTAGTTGGGACAGGGCGTTACACTGAAGCTTTCTTT	CASSLVGTGRYTEAFF	TRBJ1-1	-	TRBD1	TRBV11-2
TGTGCCAGCTCACCACTTCCTAGCGGCGGTTCCTACGAGCAGTACTTC	CASSPLPSGGSYEQYF	TRBJ2-7	-	TRBD2	TRBV18
TGTGCCAGCAGCTTAGGCCTATCGGCCGGGGCAGATACGCAGTATTTT	CASSLGLSAGADTQYF	TRBJ2-3	-	-	TRBV13
TGTGCCAGCAGTGATGCGTACGAGCAGTACTTC	CASSDAYEQYF	TRBJ2-7	-	-	TRBV25-1
TGTGCCAGAGGGGAAGGTTGGGTCTACACCTTC	CARGEGWVYTF	TRBJ1-2	-	-	TRBV19
TGTGCCAGCTCCGGGACAGGGGACTATGGCTACACCTTC	CASSGTGDYGYTF	TRBJ1-2	-	TRBD1	TRBV19
TGTGCCAGCACCACAACCGGGACAGGCCCGATAGGCTACACCTTC	CASTTTGTGPIGYTF	TRBJ1-2	-	TRBD1	TRBV6-6
TGTGCCAGCAGCTTAAAACGGCTCGGGGGAGCGAACACCGGGGAGCTGTTTTTT	CASSLKRLGGANTGELFF	TRBJ2-2	few	-	TRBV7-3
TGTGCCAGCTCAACATCAACATCCAGACAGGGGCGGACTGAAGCTTTCTTT	CASSTSTSRQGRTEAFF	TRBJ1-1	-	TRBD1	TRBV18
TGTGCCAGCTCACCTTCGGGGGATTGGGAGCAGTACTTC	CASSPSGDWEQYF	TRBJ2-7	-	-	TRBV18
TGTGCCATCAGTGACGAGGGCTCGGAGACCCAGTACTTC	CAISDEGSETQYF	TRBJ2-5	-	-	TRBV10-3
TGTGCCAGCAGCTTAATAGACACAGATACGCAGTATTTT	CASSLIDTDTQYF	TRBJ2-3	-	-	TRBV11-2
TGTGCCAGCAGCCCTTATAATTCACCCCTCCACTTT	CASSPYNSPLHF	TRBJ1-6	-	-	TRBV11-2
TGTGCCAGCAGTTCAGGGCTCTGGATCACCGGGGAGCTGTTTTTT	CASSSGLWITGELFF	TRBJ2-2	-	-	TRBV6-6
TGTGCCAGCAGAGGGCAGGGAACAGATACGCAGTATTTT	CASRGQGTDTQYF	TRBJ2-3	-	-	TRBV7-9
TGTGCCAGTAGTACCCGGGACAGTTCCTACAATGAGCAGTTCTTC	CASSTRDSSYNEQFF	TRBJ2-1	-	TRBD1	TRBV19
TGCGCCAGCAGACCAGCGGGAGGACAGAACACCGGGGAGCTGTTTTTT	CASRPAGGQNTGELFF	TRBJ2-2	-	TRBD2	TRBV5-1
TGTGCCAGCAGTGAAGCCTCCGGGGGGGTCAATCAGCCCCAGCATTTT	CASSEASGGVNQPQHF	TRBJ1-5	-	-	TRBV6-1
TGTGCCAGCTCATTAAACTCCAGGGTCCACGAGCAGTACTTC	CASSLNSRVHEQYF	TRBJ2-7	-	-	TRBV18
TGTGCTAGTGGTCCCACGGACAGCGTAGCTTTCTTT	CASGPTDSVAFF	TRBJ1-1	-	-	TRBV12-5
TGCGCCAGCAGCCAGGGGACTGTAACAACCGGGGAGCTGTTTTTT	CASSQGTVTTGELFF	TRBJ2-2	-	-	TRBV4-1
TGTGCCATCGCCCTGGGGCCAGCAGATACGCAGTATTTT	CAIALGPADTQYF	TRBJ2-3	-	-	TRBV19
TGTGCCACCAGTGATCCCCTCGTCCTAACTGGGGGGGATGAGCAGTTCTTC	CATSDPLVLTGGDEQFF	TRBJ2-1	-	TRBD2	TRBV24-1
TGTGCCAGCAGTGACGCCGGTAATCGTGAGCAGTTCTTC	CASSDAGNREQFF	TRBJ2-1	-	-	TRBV6-4
TGTGCCAGCAGTTACTCTCCAGACACAGATACGCAGTATTTT	CASSYSPDTDTQYF	TRBJ2-3	-	-	TRBV6-5
TGTGCCAGCAGCGTAGGGGGAGGTACCGAGCAGTACTTC	CASSVGGGTEQYF	TRBJ2-7	-	-	TRBV9
TGTGCCAGCAGCTTAGGACAGGGCAATCAGCCCCAGCATTTT	CASSLGQGNQPQHF	TRBJ1-5	few	-	TRBV7-9
TGTGCCAGCAGCTTAGGTTCAGGGAACACCGGGGAGCTGTTTTTT	CASSLGSGNTGELFF	TRBJ2-2	-	-	TRBV7-2
TGTGCCAGCAGCATACAGGGGCCGGGCACTGAAGCTTTCTTT	CASSIQGPGTEAFF	TRBJ1-1	-	-	TRBV21-1
TGTGCCATCAGTGGGGGGTCGGGGGACAATGAGCAGTTCTTC	CAISGGSGDNEQFF	TRBJ2-1	-	-	TRBV10-3
TGTGCCAGCAGTTCCGCGGGAGGGATCACTGAAGCTTTCTTT	CASSSAGGITEAFF	TRBJ1-1	-	-	TRBV6-2/TRBV6-3
TGTGCCAGTCGCCGAGAAAGCTCTGGAAACACCATATATTTT	CASRRESSGNTIYF	TRBJ1-3	-	-	TRBV19
TGTGCCAGCAGTTTGTACAGGAGCTCCTACGAGCAGTACTTC	CASSLYRSSYEQYF	TRBJ2-7	once	-	TRBV6-5
TGTGCCTGGAGGCTAGCGGGGGGCACAGATACGCAGTATTTT	CAWRLAGGTDTQYF	TRBJ2-3	-	TRBD2	TRBV30
TGTGCCACCTCAAAGACAGGGATTAATGAAAAACTGTTTTTT	CATSKTGINEKLFF	TRBJ1-4	-	TRBD1	TRBV7-9
TGTGCCAGCAGTTCCCAAGGGGAGGGAAGCTATGGCTACACCTTC	CASSSQGEGSYGYTF	TRBJ1-2	-	-	TRBV6-5
TGTGCCAGCAGCTTCTCAGGAGGGGTAGAGGAGACCCAGTACTTC	CASSFSGGVEETQYF	TRBJ2-5	-	-	TRBV7-3
TGTGCCAGCAGCTTACCCGACAGATTCTCTGGAAACACCATATATTTT	CASSLPDRFSGNTIYF	TRBJ1-3	-	-	TRBV7-9
TGCGCCAGCAGCCAAGGAGGGCTTGAAAAACTGTTTTTT	CASSQGGLEKLFF	TRBJ1-4	-	-	TRBV4-1
TGCAGCGTCAACAGGGGGCTGGGCACAGATACGCAGTATTTT	CSVNRGLGTDTQYF	TRBJ2-3	-	TRBD1	TRBV29-1
TGCGCCAGCAGCTTGAGTGGGAGCACTAATGAAAAACTGTTTTTT	CASSLSGSTNEKLFF	TRBJ1-4	-	-	TRBV5-1
TGTGCCAGCAGCACCCGTACGGGACAGCTCTATGGCTACACCTTC	CASSTRTGQLYGYTF	TRBJ1-2	-	TRBD1	TRBV27
TGTGCCAGCAGGAGCAGGGCCCTCTCTGGAAACACCATATATTTT	CASRSRALSGNTIYF	TRBJ1-3	-	-	TRBV2
TGTGCCAGCTCACCGGTCCAGGTGCTTAATCAGCCCCAGCATTTT	CASSPVQVLNQPQHF	TRBJ1-5	-	-	TRBV18
TGTGCCAGCAGTAAGGGGGGGGATAATTCACCCCTCCACTTT	CASSKGGDNSPLHF	TRBJ1-6	-	-	TRBV6-5
TGCGCCAGCAGCCGCTATACGGTAGGACACGCGAACACCGGGGAGCTGTTTTTT	CASSRYTVGHANTGELFF	TRBJ2-2	-	-	TRBV5-1